Ten or more counts support the clone carrying this T cell receptor beta chain. This sample stems from a study of T-cell reconstitution after alpha-beta-depleted transplantation in children. For TCRbeta, the library was prepared with unique molecular identifiers. TCRdb reprocessed the PCR reads via MiXCR and lists one record per CDR3 protein. The sample consists of roughly 300,000 distinct CDR3 sequences, approximately 10% of them appearing once. There are 13 residues in the CDR3. Looked up from germline, CDR1 is SGDLS and CDR2 is YYNGEE. Trimming stripped 1 base from V and 9 bases from J, with 13 bases between.

The chain recombines TRBV9 with TRBJ1-1; D is undetermined. The starting material was PBMCs from the stem cell graft donor, obtained from the stem cell graft. This receptor was obtained from a human donor who donated a stem cell graft to a child with acute lymphoblastic leukemia. For the CDR3, the DNA is TGTGCCAGCAGCGTAATACAGAGCAATCAAGCTTTCTTT. This codes for CASSVIQSNQAFF.